These T cell receptor beta chains were read from a single sample in a study of T-cell memory formation after mild COVID-19. From the 5' RACE reads, TCRdb called clonotypes with MiXCR, one entry per CDR3 protein. The table includes 300,000 or so distinct CDR3 sequences, around 15% detected once. Sequenced material: PBMCs or a T cell subset sorted from them (not recorded which). Receptors originate from a man between 18 and 35 years old who had mild COVID-19 (a few samples of this study predate the infection). Cell type and time point are not known. Each CDR3 is given with its conserved first and last residue. The D gene is left open where the match is weak. Clone size is given for some rows only: seen once, a few or many times, or a class if the clone is expanded.

j_call: TRBJ2-3; v_call: TRBV7-4; clone_size: -; d_call: TRBD2; cdr3_nt: TGTGCCAGCAGCTTAGTGCCCGCTAGCGGGGTGGATACGCAGTATTTT; cdr3_aa: CASSLVPASGVDTQYF
j_call: TRBJ2-3; v_call: TRBV5-1; clone_size: few; d_call: -; cdr3_nt: TGCGCCAGCAGCCCCTATCCAGGGGAAAGCGCAGATACGCAGTATTTT; cdr3_aa: CASSPYPGESADTQYF
j_call: TRBJ2-3; v_call: TRBV20-1; clone_size: few; d_call: TRBD2; cdr3_nt: TGCAGTGCTGCGACTAGCGGGGGGGCAGATACGCAGTATTTT; cdr3_aa: CSAATSGGADTQYF
j_call: TRBJ2-2; v_call: TRBV5-1; clone_size: few; d_call: -; cdr3_nt: TGCGCCAGCAGCTTGAGGCCCTCATCGAACACCGGGGAGCTGTTTTTT; cdr3_aa: CASSLRPSSNTGELFF
j_call: TRBJ2-5; v_call: TRBV12-3/TRBV12-4; clone_size: -; d_call: -; cdr3_nt: TGTGCCAGCAGTGGGACATCGTACCAAGAGACCCAGTACTTC; cdr3_aa: CASSGTSYQETQYF
j_call: TRBJ2-7; v_call: TRBV27; clone_size: few; d_call: -; cdr3_nt: TGTGCCAGCAGGGTCCGAGGAGGACGGGTGGGGCAGTACTTC; cdr3_aa: CASRVRGGRVGQYF
j_call: TRBJ2-7; v_call: TRBV29-1; clone_size: few; d_call: -; cdr3_nt: TGCAGCGTTGCGGGGGTTATGGCGGGGTACGAGCAGTACTTC; cdr3_aa: CSVAGVMAGYEQYF
j_call: TRBJ2-5; v_call: TRBV25-1; clone_size: many; d_call: -; cdr3_nt: TGTGCCAGCAGTGATATCGAGACCCAGTACTTC; cdr3_aa: CASSDIETQYF
j_call: TRBJ2-3; v_call: TRBV27; clone_size: -; d_call: -; cdr3_nt: TGTGCCAGCAGTTTAACCCCGGCAGGTACCAGCACAGATACGCAGTATTTT; cdr3_aa: CASSLTPAGTSTDTQYF
j_call: TRBJ1-1; v_call: TRBV28; clone_size: -; d_call: -; cdr3_nt: TGTGCCAGCAGCCTTGGCCCGGGTGGCACTGAAGCTTTCTTT; cdr3_aa: CASSLGPGGTEAFF
j_call: TRBJ2-3; v_call: TRBV3-1; clone_size: few; d_call: -; cdr3_nt: TGTGCCAGCACCCTGGACGGGGCCACAGATACGCAGTATTTT; cdr3_aa: CASTLDGATDTQYF
j_call: TRBJ2-1; v_call: TRBV7-3; clone_size: -; d_call: -; cdr3_nt: TGTGCCAGCAGCTTATTTGAGGGTAGCGATGAGCAGTTCTTC; cdr3_aa: CASSLFEGSDEQFF
j_call: TRBJ2-3; v_call: TRBV20-1; clone_size: few; d_call: -; cdr3_nt: TGCAGTAGAATCGACAGGAGCACAGATACGCAGTATTTT; cdr3_aa: CSRIDRSTDTQYF
j_call: TRBJ1-3; v_call: TRBV6-6; clone_size: many; d_call: -; cdr3_nt: TGTGCCAGCAGTTACTCGGGGGGCGGGAGCTCTGGAAACACCATATATTTT; cdr3_aa: CASSYSGGGSSGNTIYF
j_call: TRBJ1-1; v_call: TRBV20-1; clone_size: -; d_call: TRBD1; cdr3_nt: TGCAGTGCTAGAGATACCAGGGGGCTCACTGAAGCTTTCTTT; cdr3_aa: CSARDTRGLTEAFF
j_call: TRBJ2-7; v_call: TRBV7-9; clone_size: few; d_call: TRBD2; cdr3_nt: TGTGCCGGCGGGGGGGCTTACGAGCAGTACTTC; cdr3_aa: CAGGGAYEQYF
j_call: TRBJ2-3; v_call: TRBV20-1; clone_size: few; d_call: TRBD1; cdr3_nt: TGCAGTGCTAGTCGGGACAGTCTCACAGATACGCAGTATTTT; cdr3_aa: CSASRDSLTDTQYF
j_call: TRBJ2-7; v_call: TRBV20-1; clone_size: many; d_call: -; cdr3_nt: TGCAGTGCTAGTCAACAGCGTTCGAGCTCCTACGAGCAGTACTTC; cdr3_aa: CSASQQRSSSYEQYF
j_call: TRBJ2-7; v_call: TRBV5-1; clone_size: -; d_call: -; cdr3_nt: TGCGCCAGCAGCTTGACGGGGGCTGGCGAGCAGTACTTC; cdr3_aa: CASSLTGAGEQYF
j_call: TRBJ2-1; v_call: TRBV30; clone_size: -; d_call: -; cdr3_nt: TGTGCCTGGATATCGCCAGGAGGCAATGAGCAGTTCTTC; cdr3_aa: CAWISPGGNEQFF
j_call: TRBJ2-1; v_call: TRBV7-2; clone_size: -; d_call: -; cdr3_nt: TGTGCCAGCAGCTTAGGATTCGGCTACTACAATGAGCAGTTCTTC; cdr3_aa: CASSLGFGYYNEQFF
j_call: TRBJ2-7; v_call: TRBV20-1; clone_size: many; d_call: TRBD2; cdr3_nt: TGCAGTGCCGTCCCCGGGACTAGTGATTACGAGCAGTACTTC; cdr3_aa: CSAVPGTSDYEQYF
j_call: TRBJ2-7; v_call: TRBV20-1; clone_size: few; d_call: -; cdr3_nt: TGCAGTGCACGCGGTGGCGTCCGCATCTACGAGCAGTACTTC; cdr3_aa: CSARGGVRIYEQYF
j_call: TRBJ1-4; v_call: TRBV5-1; clone_size: few; d_call: -; cdr3_nt: TGCGCCAGCAGCTTGGGCTCTCTCCGATGGGGGGAAAAACTGTTTTTT; cdr3_aa: CASSLGSLRWGEKLFF
j_call: TRBJ2-5; v_call: TRBV7-2; clone_size: many; d_call: -; cdr3_nt: TGTGCCAGCAGCTTAGGGTCGGGAAATCGGGAAGAGACCCAGTACTTC; cdr3_aa: CASSLGSGNREETQYF
j_call: TRBJ1-1; v_call: TRBV13; clone_size: -; d_call: -; cdr3_nt: TGTGCCAGCAGCCCTCTCCGGGGGCATGCCACTGAAGCTTTCTTT; cdr3_aa: CASSPLRGHATEAFF
j_call: TRBJ1-6; v_call: TRBV11-2; clone_size: many; d_call: -; cdr3_nt: TGTGCCAGCAGCTTATGGCCGACCTCAGGGGATTCACCCCTCCACTTT; cdr3_aa: CASSLWPTSGDSPLHF
j_call: TRBJ2-3; v_call: TRBV6-5; clone_size: few; d_call: TRBD2; cdr3_nt: TGTGCCAGTAGCGGGGAGGGAGATACGCAGTATTTT; cdr3_aa: CASSGEGDTQYF
j_call: TRBJ2-3; v_call: TRBV5-1; clone_size: -; d_call: -; cdr3_nt: TGCGCCAGCAGAGACCCGAGAACTGCCAGCACAGATACGCAGTATTTT; cdr3_aa: CASRDPRTASTDTQYF
j_call: TRBJ1-6; v_call: TRBV5-6; clone_size: -; d_call: -; cdr3_nt: TGTGCCAGCAGCTTAAACAGGGCATATTCACCCCTCCACTTT; cdr3_aa: CASSLNRAYSPLHF
j_call: TRBJ2-3; v_call: TRBV7-8; clone_size: few; d_call: -; cdr3_nt: TGTGCCAGCAGCTTATGGCAGGGCACAGATACGCAGTATTTT; cdr3_aa: CASSLWQGTDTQYF
j_call: TRBJ2-3; v_call: TRBV18; clone_size: -; d_call: -; cdr3_nt: TGTGCCAGCTCACCGACAGTGACGAATAAGGATACGCAGTATTTT; cdr3_aa: CASSPTVTNKDTQYF
j_call: TRBJ2-7; v_call: TRBV12-3/TRBV12-4; clone_size: few; d_call: -; cdr3_nt: TGTGCCAGCAGTGACACGTTCTACGAGCAGTACTTC; cdr3_aa: CASSDTFYEQYF
j_call: TRBJ1-1; v_call: TRBV6-5; clone_size: few; d_call: -; cdr3_nt: TGTGCCAGCAGCTCTGCGCGCGGGAACACTGAAGCTTTCTTT; cdr3_aa: CASSSARGNTEAFF
j_call: TRBJ2-1; v_call: TRBV4-1; clone_size: many; d_call: -; cdr3_nt: TGCGCCAGCAGCAGCTTACGGGAATACAATGAGCAGTTCTTC; cdr3_aa: CASSSLREYNEQFF
j_call: TRBJ2-3; v_call: TRBV5-1; clone_size: few; d_call: -; cdr3_nt: TGCGCCAGCAGTACTGGTCCGAGTACAGATACGCAGTATTTT; cdr3_aa: CASSTGPSTDTQYF
j_call: TRBJ2-7; v_call: TRBV9; clone_size: once; d_call: -; cdr3_nt: TGTGCCAGCAGCGTAGGGGCGTACGAGCAGTACTTC; cdr3_aa: CASSVGAYEQYF
j_call: TRBJ2-2; v_call: TRBV7-7; clone_size: -; d_call: TRBD2; cdr3_nt: TGTGCCAGCAGCCCAACCGGGGGGGACGGGGAGCTGTTTTTT; cdr3_aa: CASSPTGGDGELFF
j_call: TRBJ2-7; v_call: TRBV7-8; clone_size: -; d_call: TRBD2; cdr3_nt: TGTGCCAGCAGCTTACGGGCTAGCGGTACCTACGAGCAGTACTTC; cdr3_aa: CASSLRASGTYEQYF
j_call: TRBJ1-5; v_call: TRBV20-1; clone_size: many; d_call: TRBD1; cdr3_nt: TGCAGTGCTAGAGATCGGACAGGGGGAGGGCATCAGCCCCAGCATTTT; cdr3_aa: CSARDRTGGGHQPQHF
j_call: TRBJ1-2; v_call: TRBV7-6; clone_size: -; d_call: TRBD1; cdr3_nt: TGTGCCAGCAGCTTAGCCACAGGGGGTAACTATGGCTACACCTTC; cdr3_aa: CASSLATGGNYGYTF
j_call: TRBJ1-1; v_call: TRBV2; clone_size: -; d_call: -; cdr3_nt: TGTGCCAGCAGTGGTCCTTCGAACACTGAAGCTTTCTTT; cdr3_aa: CASSGPSNTEAFF
j_call: TRBJ1-2; v_call: TRBV6-2/TRBV6-3; clone_size: -; d_call: -; cdr3_nt: TGTGCCAGCAGTTACTCGATAAGGACACCCCATGGCTACACCTTC; cdr3_aa: CASSYSIRTPHGYTF
j_call: TRBJ1-2; v_call: TRBV7-9; clone_size: few; d_call: -; cdr3_nt: TGTGCCAGCAGCACAGACGGGATGGTCACCTTC; cdr3_aa: CASSTDGMVTF
j_call: TRBJ2-7; v_call: TRBV20-1; clone_size: -; d_call: -; cdr3_nt: TGCAGTGCTAGTGAGGGGATAGGGTCCTACGAGCAGTACTTC; cdr3_aa: CSASEGIGSYEQYF
j_call: TRBJ2-3; v_call: TRBV29-1; clone_size: -; d_call: -; cdr3_nt: TGCAGCGTTGAAGACTCCAAGCGGGCCATCACAGATACGCAGTATTTT; cdr3_aa: CSVEDSKRAITDTQYF
j_call: TRBJ1-2; v_call: TRBV4-1; clone_size: few; d_call: -; cdr3_nt: TGCGCCAGCAGCCAAGAGCGGGGGACGGGACCCTATGGCTACACCTTC; cdr3_aa: CASSQERGTGPYGYTF
j_call: TRBJ2-5; v_call: TRBV7-9; clone_size: few; d_call: TRBD2; cdr3_nt: TGTGCCAGCAGCTTTTGGACTAGCGGGGAGGAGACCCAGTACTTC; cdr3_aa: CASSFWTSGEETQYF
j_call: TRBJ2-1; v_call: TRBV7-9; clone_size: few; d_call: -; cdr3_nt: TGTGCCAGCAGCTTCGCGGGGTCGAATGAGCAGTTCTTC; cdr3_aa: CASSFAGSNEQFF
j_call: TRBJ1-2; v_call: TRBV3-1; clone_size: -; d_call: -; cdr3_nt: TGTGCCAGCAGGTCCGACGGCGGCTATGGCTACACCTTC; cdr3_aa: CASRSDGGYGYTF
j_call: TRBJ2-5; v_call: TRBV5-6; clone_size: few; d_call: -; cdr3_nt: TGTGCCAGCAGCTTGGGTCTGGGGGGAGAGATAGAGACCCAGTACTTC; cdr3_aa: CASSLGLGGEIETQYF
j_call: TRBJ1-6; v_call: TRBV7-2; clone_size: few; d_call: -; cdr3_nt: TGTGCCAGCAGCTTAGGGACAAAAAATTCACCCCTCCACTTT; cdr3_aa: CASSLGTKNSPLHF
j_call: TRBJ2-4; v_call: TRBV7-3; clone_size: few; d_call: -; cdr3_nt: TGTGCCAGCAGCTTAAAAGGAGAAAACATTCAGTACTTC; cdr3_aa: CASSLKGENIQYF
j_call: TRBJ1-2; v_call: TRBV24-1; clone_size: -; d_call: -; cdr3_nt: TGTGCCACCAGTGATGGGCAGTCGTATGGCTACACCTTC; cdr3_aa: CATSDGQSYGYTF
j_call: TRBJ2-5; v_call: TRBV5-6; clone_size: few; d_call: -; cdr3_nt: TGTGCCAGCACCGAGGGACCCGGCCAAGAGACCCAGTACTTC; cdr3_aa: CASTEGPGQETQYF
j_call: TRBJ2-4; v_call: TRBV4-1; clone_size: -; d_call: -; cdr3_nt: TGCGCCAGCAGCCAACCATCTAAGGGGCGAGCGAACATTCAGTACTTC; cdr3_aa: CASSQPSKGRANIQYF
j_call: TRBJ2-5; v_call: TRBV7-2; clone_size: few; d_call: -; cdr3_nt: TGTGCCAGCACGCGGTCAAGCCAAGAGACCCAGTACTTC; cdr3_aa: CASTRSSQETQYF